This T cell receptor (beta chain) was sequenced in a study of cytomegalovirus exposure and HLA in healthy donors. Findings of the study overall: Several of the most significant clusters appeared, in a later analysis, to be linked to common viral pathogens.

Concerning this clone itself: Antigen specificity is unknown.

CDR1 MNHEY and CDR2 SVGAGI come from the germline V gene. The germline V and J ends were trimmed by 6 bases and 7 bases, with 16 bases remaining between them. The CDR3 loop spans 14 amino acids. The PCR made use of 60 Vbeta and 13 Jbeta primers. Profiling relied on immunoSEQ multiplex PCR, and the TCRdb table lists in-frame clones only, not all of them. The sample consists of around 120,000 clones, more than 60% of them appearing once. The sample taken for sequencing was PBMCs. The sequence was collected from a woman aged 40 to 50 in good health and CMV-seronegative. This chain joins TRBV6-5 and TRBJ2-1; D is possibly TRBD1 (5 bases). In DNA form, the CDR3 reads TGTGCCAGCAGGGTATCCGACAGTTGGAATGAGCAGTTCTTC. Its protein product is CASRVSDSWNEQFF.